These T cell receptor beta chains were read from a single sample in a study of cytomegalovirus exposure and HLA in healthy donors. Here immunoSEQ multiplex PCR was the method, and the copy in TCRdb shows in-frame clones only, minus some. This table holds more than 95,000 clones, around 86% found once. The sequencing sample was made of PBMCs. These receptors were taken from a woman aged 25 to 45 in good health and CMV-seronegative. Each CDR3 is given with its conserved first and last residue. The order of the fields is clone size, J gene, D gene, V gene, CDR3 protein, CDR3 DNA. A D gene is named only where the DNA matches it firmly. A row's size may be missing; if present it is once, few, many or a size class.

- | TRBJ2-3 | - | TRBV18 | CASSPPSGDTDTQYF | TGTGCCAGCTCACCACCGTCAGGGGACACAGATACGCAGTATTTT
- | TRBJ2-1 | - | TRBV21-1 | CASSKVPSDRSSYNEQFF | TGTGCCAGCAGCAAAGTCCCTTCTGACAGGAGCTCCTACAATGAGCAGTTCTTC
- | TRBJ1-6 | - | TRBV6-1 | CASSEGPGGSPLHF | TGTGCCAGCAGTGAAGGTCCAGGCGGGTCACCCCTCCACTTT
few | TRBJ1-1 | - | TRBV9 | CASHRVLNTEAFF | TGTGCCAGTCACAGGGTGCTAAACACTGAAGCTTTCTTT
- | TRBJ2-3 | TRBD2 | TRBV4-2 | CASSQEAGGRADTQYF | TGTGCCAGCAGCCAAGAAGCTGGCGGGAGGGCAGATACGCAGTATTTT
- | TRBJ2-1 | TRBD2 | TRBV27 | CASSISGTSVDEQFF | TGTGCCAGCAGCATCTCCGGGACTAGCGTCGATGAGCAGTTCTTC
- | TRBJ2-7 | - | TRBV12-5 | CASGLQDRFYEQYF | TGTGCTAGTGGTTTACAAGACAGGTTCTACGAGCAGTACTTC
- | TRBJ1-2 | - | TRBV27 | CATRTDPNYGYTF | TGTGCCACCAGGACAGACCCTAACTATGGCTACACCTTC
once | TRBJ1-5 | - | TRBV7-8 | CASSHRGGGSNQPQHF | TGTGCCAGCAGCCATAGGGGGGGAGGCTCCAATCAGCCCCAGCATTTT
- | TRBJ2-2 | TRBD2 | TRBV28 | CASRLLAGHTGELFF | TGTGCCAGCAGGTTACTAGCGGGACACACCGGGGAGCTGTTTTTT
- | TRBJ2-5 | TRBD1 | TRBV7-2 | CASSLASRTGSVETQYF | TGTGCCAGCAGCTTAGCATCCAGGACAGGATCCGTTGAGACCCAGTACTTC
- | TRBJ2-1 | TRBD2 | TRBV7-6 | CASSLGLAGGYNEQFF | TGTGCCAGCAGCTTAGGTCTAGCGGGAGGATACAATGAGCAGTTCTTC
- | TRBJ2-3 | TRBD2 | TRBV9 | CASSPLAAGGVPTDTQYF | TGTGCCAGCAGCCCACTCGCGGCGGGAGGGGTCCCCACAGATACGCAGTATTTT
- | TRBJ2-2 | - | TRBV6-4 | CASSLQGNTGELFF | TGTGCCAGCAGCCTCCAGGGGAACACCGGGGAGCTGTTTTTT
- | TRBJ2-7 | - | TRBV27 | CASTLSGGPYEQYF | TGTGCCAGCACCCTATCAGGAGGTCCCTACGAGCAGTACTTC
- | TRBJ2-3 | TRBD2 | TRBV5-1 | CASSGGLAGLGDTQYF | TGCGCCAGCAGCGGGGGACTAGCGGGCCTCGGAGATACGCAGTATTTT
- | TRBJ2-1 | - | TRBV7-2 | CASSLGESGEQFF | TGTGCCAGCAGCTTAGGGGAGTCAGGAGAGCAGTTCTTC
- | TRBJ1-1 | - | TRBV5-1 | CASSRGRGNTEAFF | TGCGCCAGCTCCCGGGGCAGGGGGAACACTGAAGCTTTCTTT
- | TRBJ2-5 | - | TRBV11-2 | CASSLADLGTQYF | TGTGCCAGCAGCTTGGCTGACTTGGGTACCCAGTACTTC
- | TRBJ2-7 | - | TRBV4-1 | CASSQDTSAVLGNYEQYF | TGCGCCAGCAGCCAAGATACGTCCGCGGTGCTCGGCAACTACGAGCAGTACTTC
- | TRBJ1-5 | - | TRBV28 | CASSLAGQPQHF | TGTGCCAGCAGTTTAGCGGGCCAGCCCCAGCATTTT
medium-sized | TRBJ2-3 | TRBD2 | TRBV6-4 | CASSPGTSGTDTQYF | TGTGCCAGCAGCCCGGGGACTAGCGGAACAGATACGCAGTATTTT
- | TRBJ1-1 | - | TRBV28 | CASSPVNTEAFF | TGTGCCAGCAGCCCTGTAAACACTGAAGCTTTCTTT
- | TRBJ2-7 | TRBD2 | TRBV18 | CASSPRGGSAYEQYF | TGTGCCAGCTCACCAAGGGGAGGGAGCGCCTACGAGCAGTACTTC
- | TRBJ2-7 | - | TRBV7-9 | CASSGYSGTTYEQYF | TGTGCCAGCAGCGGCTATAGCGGTACAACCTACGAGCAGTACTTC
- | TRBJ2-3 | TRBD1 | TRBV19 | CASKSPGQGSDTQYF | TGTGCCAGCAAATCCCCGGGACAGGGATCAGATACGCAGTATTTT